There are a few counts of the clone carrying this T cell receptor beta chain. This sample is part of a study of blood T cell repertoires in COVID-19. Here immunoSEQ multiplex PCR was the method, and the copy in TCRdb shows in-frame clones only, minus some. The data contain about 240,000 clones, around 89% of them singletons. Trimming took 1 base from V and 3 from J, leaving 10 bases between them. The length of the CDR3 is 14 residues. Germline loops: CDR1 MNHNS, CDR2 SASEGT. This receptor was identified in a man aged 40-49 years who had recovered from COVID-19. Input material: PBMCs or T cells enriched from blood (not recorded which). This chain links TRBV6-1 with TRBJ2-7; D is unclear. DNA of the CDR3: TGTGCCAGCAGTGAAGTGGGCATGAGCTACGAGCAGTACTTC. It is translated as CASSEVGMSYEQYF.